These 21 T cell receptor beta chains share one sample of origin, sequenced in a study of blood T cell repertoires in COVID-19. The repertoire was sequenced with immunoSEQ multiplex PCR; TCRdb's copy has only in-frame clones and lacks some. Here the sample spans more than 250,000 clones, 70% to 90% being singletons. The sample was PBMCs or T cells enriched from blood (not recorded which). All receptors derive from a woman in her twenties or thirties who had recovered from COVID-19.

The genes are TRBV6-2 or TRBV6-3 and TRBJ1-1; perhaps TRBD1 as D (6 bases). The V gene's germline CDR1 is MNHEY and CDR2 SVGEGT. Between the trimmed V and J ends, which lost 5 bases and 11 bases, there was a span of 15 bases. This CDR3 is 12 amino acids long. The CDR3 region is CASSQGHRRAFF. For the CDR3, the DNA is TGTGCCAGCAGTCAGGGACACCGGCGGGCTTTCTTT.

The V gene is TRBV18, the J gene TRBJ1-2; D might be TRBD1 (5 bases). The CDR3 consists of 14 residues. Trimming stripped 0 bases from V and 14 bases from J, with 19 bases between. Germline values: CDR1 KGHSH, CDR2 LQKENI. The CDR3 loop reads CASSPPSGRQGSTF. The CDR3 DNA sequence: TGTGCCAGCTCACCACCTTCAGGGAGGCAAGGCAGTACCTTC.

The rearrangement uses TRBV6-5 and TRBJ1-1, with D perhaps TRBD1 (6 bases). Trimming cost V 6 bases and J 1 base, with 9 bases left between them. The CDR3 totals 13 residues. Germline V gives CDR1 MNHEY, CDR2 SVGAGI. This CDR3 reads CASRGTTNTEAFF. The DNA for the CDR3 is TGTGCCAGCAGGGGGACAACGAACACTGAAGCTTTCTTT.

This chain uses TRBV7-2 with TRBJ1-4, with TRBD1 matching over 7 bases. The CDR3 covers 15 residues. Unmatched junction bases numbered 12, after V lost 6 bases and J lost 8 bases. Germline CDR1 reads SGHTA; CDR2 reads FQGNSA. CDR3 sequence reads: CASRPTGAREEKLFF. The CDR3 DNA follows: TGTGCCAGCAGGCCTACAGGGGCGCGAGAAGAAAAACTGTTTTTT.

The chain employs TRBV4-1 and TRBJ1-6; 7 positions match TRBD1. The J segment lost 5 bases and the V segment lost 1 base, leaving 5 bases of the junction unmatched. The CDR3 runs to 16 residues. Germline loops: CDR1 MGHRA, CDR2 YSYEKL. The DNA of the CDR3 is TGCGCCAGCAGCCAAGGGCAGGGGGTGAATAATTCACCCCTCCACTTT. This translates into CASSQGQGVNNSPLHF.

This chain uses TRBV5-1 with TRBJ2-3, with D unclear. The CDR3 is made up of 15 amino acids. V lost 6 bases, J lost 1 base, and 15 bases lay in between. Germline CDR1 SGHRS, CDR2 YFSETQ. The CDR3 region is CASTYEASGTDTQYF. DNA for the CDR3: TGCGCCAGCACCTACGAAGCCTCGGGCACAGATACGCAGTATTTT.

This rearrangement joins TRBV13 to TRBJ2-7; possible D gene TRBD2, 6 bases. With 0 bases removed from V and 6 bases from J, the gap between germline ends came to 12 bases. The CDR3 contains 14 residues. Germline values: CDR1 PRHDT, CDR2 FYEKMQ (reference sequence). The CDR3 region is CASSLGTGVVEQYF. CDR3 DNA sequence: TGTGCCAGCAGCTTAGGGACGGGGGTGGTCGAGCAGTACTTC.

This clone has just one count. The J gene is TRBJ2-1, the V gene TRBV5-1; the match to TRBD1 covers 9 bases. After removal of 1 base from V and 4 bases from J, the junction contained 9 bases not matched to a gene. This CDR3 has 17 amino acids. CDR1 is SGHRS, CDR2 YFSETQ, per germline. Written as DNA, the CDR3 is TGCGCCAGCAGCTTGCGAACAGGGGGCGTTGTTTACAATGAGCAGTTCTTC. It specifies CASSLRTGGVVYNEQFF.

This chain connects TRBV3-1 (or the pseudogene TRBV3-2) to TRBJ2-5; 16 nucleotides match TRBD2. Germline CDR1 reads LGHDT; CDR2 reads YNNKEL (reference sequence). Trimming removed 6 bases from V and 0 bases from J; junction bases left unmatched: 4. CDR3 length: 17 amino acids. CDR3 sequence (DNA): TGTGCCAGCAGATCGGGACTAGCGGGGGGGTACCAAGAGACCCAGTACTTC. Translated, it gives CASRSGLAGGYQETQYF.

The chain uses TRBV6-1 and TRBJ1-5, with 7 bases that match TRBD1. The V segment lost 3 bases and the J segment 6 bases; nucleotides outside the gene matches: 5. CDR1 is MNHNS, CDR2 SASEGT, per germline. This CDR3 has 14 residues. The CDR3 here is CASSDGTVFQPQHF. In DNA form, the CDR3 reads TGTGCCAGCAGTGACGGGACAGTATTTCAGCCCCAGCATTTT.

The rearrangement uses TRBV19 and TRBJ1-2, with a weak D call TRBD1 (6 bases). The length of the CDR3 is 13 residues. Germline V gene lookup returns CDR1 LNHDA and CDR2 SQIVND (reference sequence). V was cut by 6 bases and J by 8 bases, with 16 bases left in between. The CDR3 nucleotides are TGTGCCAGTAGCATACCAGGGGCGCGGGGCTACACCTTC. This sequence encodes CASSIPGARGYTF.

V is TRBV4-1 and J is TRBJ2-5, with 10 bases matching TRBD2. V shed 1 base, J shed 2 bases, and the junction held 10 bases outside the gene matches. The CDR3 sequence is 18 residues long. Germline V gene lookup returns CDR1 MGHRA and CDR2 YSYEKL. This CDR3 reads CASSQAGLGLALQETQYF. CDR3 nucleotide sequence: TGCGCCAGCAGCCAAGCGGGCTTGGGACTAGCGTTACAAGAGACCCAGTACTTC.

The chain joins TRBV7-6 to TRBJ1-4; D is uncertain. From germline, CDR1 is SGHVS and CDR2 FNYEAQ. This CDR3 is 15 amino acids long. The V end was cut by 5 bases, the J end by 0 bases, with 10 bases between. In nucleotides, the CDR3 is TGTGCCAGCAGCGTTACCGGGACAACTAATGAAAAACTGTTTTTT. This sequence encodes CASSVTGTTNEKLFF.

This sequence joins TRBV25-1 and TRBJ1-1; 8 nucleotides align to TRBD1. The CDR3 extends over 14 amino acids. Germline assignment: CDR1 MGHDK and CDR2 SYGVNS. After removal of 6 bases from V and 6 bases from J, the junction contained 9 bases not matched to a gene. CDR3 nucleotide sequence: TGTGCCAGCAGCCATCCAGGGGGCTCTTCTGAAGCTTTCTTT. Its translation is CASSHPGGSSEAFF.

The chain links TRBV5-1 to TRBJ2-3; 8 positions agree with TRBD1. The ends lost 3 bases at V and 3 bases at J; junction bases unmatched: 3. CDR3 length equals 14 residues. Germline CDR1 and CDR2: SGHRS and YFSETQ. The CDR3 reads CASSYRQGTDTQYF. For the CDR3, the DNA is TGCGCCAGCAGCTACCGACAGGGGACAGATACGCAGTATTTT. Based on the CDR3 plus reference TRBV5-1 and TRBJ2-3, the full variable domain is KAGVTQTPRYLIKTRGQQVTLSCSPISGHRSVSWYQQTPGQGLQFLFEYFSETQRNKGNFPGRFSGRQFSNSRSEMNVSTLELGDSALYLCASSYRQGTDTQYFGPGTRLTVL.

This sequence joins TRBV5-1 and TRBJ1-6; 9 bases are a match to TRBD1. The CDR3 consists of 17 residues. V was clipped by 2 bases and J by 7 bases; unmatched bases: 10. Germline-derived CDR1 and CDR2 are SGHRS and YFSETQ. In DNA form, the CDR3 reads TGCGCCAGCAGCTTCATTTTCAGGGGACAGGGAAATTCACCCCTCCACTTT. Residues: CASSFIFRGQGNSPLHF.

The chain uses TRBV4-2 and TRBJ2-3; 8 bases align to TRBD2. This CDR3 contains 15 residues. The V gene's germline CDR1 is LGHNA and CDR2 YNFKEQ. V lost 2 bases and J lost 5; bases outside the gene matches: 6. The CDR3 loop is CASSQPPGTRDTQYF. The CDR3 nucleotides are TGTGCCAGCAGCCAACCCCCCGGGACTAGAGATACGCAGTATTTT.

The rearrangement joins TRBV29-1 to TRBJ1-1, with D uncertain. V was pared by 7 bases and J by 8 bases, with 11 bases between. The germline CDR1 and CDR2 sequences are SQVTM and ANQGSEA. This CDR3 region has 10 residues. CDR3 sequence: CSAFGEEAFF. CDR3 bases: TGCAGCGCCTTTGGAGAAGAAGCTTTCTTT.

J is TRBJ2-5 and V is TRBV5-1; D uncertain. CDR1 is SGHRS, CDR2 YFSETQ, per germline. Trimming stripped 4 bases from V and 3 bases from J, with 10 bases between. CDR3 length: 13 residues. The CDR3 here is CASSPGREETQYF. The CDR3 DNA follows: TGCGCCAGCAGCCCAGGTAGAGAAGAGACCCAGTACTTC. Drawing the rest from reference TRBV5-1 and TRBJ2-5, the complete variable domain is KAGVTQTPRYLIKTRGQQVTLSCSPISGHRSVSWYQQTPGQGLQFLFEYFSETQRNKGNFPGRFSGRQFSNSRSEMNVSTLELGDSALYLCASSPGREETQYFGPGTRLLVL.

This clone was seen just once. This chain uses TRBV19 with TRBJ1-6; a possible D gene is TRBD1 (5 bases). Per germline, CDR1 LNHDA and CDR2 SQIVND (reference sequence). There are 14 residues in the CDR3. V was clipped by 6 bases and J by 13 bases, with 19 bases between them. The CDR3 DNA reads TGTGCCAGTAGCCAACAGGCCCGAGATGCGCCCCTCCACTTT. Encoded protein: CASSQQARDAPLHF.

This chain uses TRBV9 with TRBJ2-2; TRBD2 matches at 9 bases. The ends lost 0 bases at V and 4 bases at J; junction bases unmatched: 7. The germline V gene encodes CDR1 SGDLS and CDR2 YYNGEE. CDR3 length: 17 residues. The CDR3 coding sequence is TGTGCCAGCAGCGTAGATGCGGGGGGGCTCGGCACCGGGGAGCTGTTTTTT. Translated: CASSVDAGGLGTGELFF.